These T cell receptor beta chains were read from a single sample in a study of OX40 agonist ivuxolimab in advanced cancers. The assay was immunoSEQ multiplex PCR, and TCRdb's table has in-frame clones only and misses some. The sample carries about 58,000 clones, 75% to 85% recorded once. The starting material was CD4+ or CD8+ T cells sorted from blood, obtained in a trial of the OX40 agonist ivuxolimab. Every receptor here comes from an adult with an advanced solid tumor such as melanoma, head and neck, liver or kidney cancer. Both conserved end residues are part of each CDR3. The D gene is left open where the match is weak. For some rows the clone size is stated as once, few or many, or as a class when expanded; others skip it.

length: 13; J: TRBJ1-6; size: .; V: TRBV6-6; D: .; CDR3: CASNTGLNSPLHF; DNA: TGTGCCAGCAATACAGGGCTCAATTCACCCCTCCACTTT
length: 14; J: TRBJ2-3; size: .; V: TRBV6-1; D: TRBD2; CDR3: CASTQPRGADTQYF; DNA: TGTGCCAGCACCCAACCCCGGGGGGCAGATACGCAGTATTTT
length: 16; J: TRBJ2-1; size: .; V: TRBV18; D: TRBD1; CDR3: CASSPLGTGVYNEQFF; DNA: TGTGCCAGCTCACCGTTGGGGACAGGGGTTTATAATGAGCAGTTCTTC
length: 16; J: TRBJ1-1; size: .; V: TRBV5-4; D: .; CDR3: CASSRKRQGPNTEAFF; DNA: TGTGCCAGCAGCCGCAAACGGCAGGGGCCGAACACTGAAGCTTTCTTT
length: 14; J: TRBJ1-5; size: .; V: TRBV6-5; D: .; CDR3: CASSFGGKGQPQHF; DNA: TGTGCCAGCAGTTTCGGAGGTAAGGGGCAGCCCCAGCATTTT
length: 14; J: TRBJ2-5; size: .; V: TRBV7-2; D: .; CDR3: CASSLSGFQETQYF; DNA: TGTGCCAGCAGCTTAAGCGGGTTCCAAGAGACCCAGTACTTC
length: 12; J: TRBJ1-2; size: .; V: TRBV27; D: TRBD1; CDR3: CASRTGNYGYTF; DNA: TGTGCCAGCCGGACAGGGAACTATGGCTACACCTTC
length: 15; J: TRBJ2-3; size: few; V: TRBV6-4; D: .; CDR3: CASSVFHGLGDTQYF; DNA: TGTGCCAGCAGTGTTTTCCACGGACTGGGAGATACGCAGTATTTT
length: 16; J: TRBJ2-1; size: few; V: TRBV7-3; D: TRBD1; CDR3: CASSEPGGRSYNEQFF; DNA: TGTGCCAGCAGCGAACCAGGGGGCCGCTCCTACAATGAGCAGTTCTTC
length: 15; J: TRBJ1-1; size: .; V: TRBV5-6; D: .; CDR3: CASSLIGTMNTEAFF; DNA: TGTGCCAGCAGCTTGATCGGGACCATGAACACTGAAGCTTTCTTT
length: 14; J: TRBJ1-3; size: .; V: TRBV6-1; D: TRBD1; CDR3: CATQGALAGNTIYF; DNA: TGTGCCACCCAGGGGGCTCTCGCAGGAAACACCATATATTTT
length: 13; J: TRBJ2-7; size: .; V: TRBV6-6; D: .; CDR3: CASSRKGGYEQYF; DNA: TGTGCCAGCAGTCGCAAAGGGGGGTACGAGCAGTACTTC
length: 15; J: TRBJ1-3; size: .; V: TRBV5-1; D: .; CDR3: CASSFVSAAGNTIYF; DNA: TGCGCCAGCAGCTTTGTCTCAGCCGCTGGAAACACCATATATTTT
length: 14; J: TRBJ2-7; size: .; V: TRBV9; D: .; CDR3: CASSPMSGSYEQYF; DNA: TGTGCCAGCAGCCCCATGAGCGGCTCCTACGAGCAGTACTTC
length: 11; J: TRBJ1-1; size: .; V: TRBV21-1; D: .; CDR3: CASSKDTEAFF; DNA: TGTGCCAGCAGCAAAGACACTGAAGCTTTCTTT
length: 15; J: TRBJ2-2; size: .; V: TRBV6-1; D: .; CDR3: CASSEAWDGLGELFF; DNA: TGTGCCAGCAGTGAAGCCTGGGACGGGCTCGGGGAGCTGTTTTTT
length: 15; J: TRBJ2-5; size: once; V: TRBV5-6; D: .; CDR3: CASSLAGQGQETQYF; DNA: TGTGCCAGCAGCTTGGCGGGCCAGGGACAAGAGACCCAGTACTTC
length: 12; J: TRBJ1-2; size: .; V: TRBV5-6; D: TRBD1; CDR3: CASSGTTGGFSF; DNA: TGTGCCAGCAGCGGAACGACAGGGGGGTTTTCCTTC
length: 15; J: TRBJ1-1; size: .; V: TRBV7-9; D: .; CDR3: CASSPGQPAHTEAFF; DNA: TGTGCCAGCAGCCCAGGACAGCCCGCCCACACTGAAGCTTTCTTT
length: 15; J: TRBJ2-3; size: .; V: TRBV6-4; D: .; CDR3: CASSLLLSSTDTQYF; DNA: TGTGCCAGCAGTCTTCTACTGAGTAGCACAGATACGCAGTATTTT
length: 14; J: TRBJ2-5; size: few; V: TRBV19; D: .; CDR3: CASSTQQGPETQYF; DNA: TGTGCCAGTAGTACCCAACAGGGCCCAGAGACCCAGTACTTC
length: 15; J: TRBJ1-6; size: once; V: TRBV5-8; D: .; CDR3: CASTPIGGTNSPLHF; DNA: TGTGCCAGCACCCCAATTGGGGGTACGAATTCACCCCTCCACTTT
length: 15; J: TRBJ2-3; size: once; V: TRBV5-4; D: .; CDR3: CASSMTAWERDTQYF; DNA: TGTGCCAGCAGCATGACTGCGTGGGAACGAGATACGCAGTATTTT
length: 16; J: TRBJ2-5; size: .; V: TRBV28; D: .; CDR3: CASMPAGNRRLETQYF; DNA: TGTGCCAGCATGCCGGCCGGTAATCGGCGTCTGGAGACCCAGTACTTC
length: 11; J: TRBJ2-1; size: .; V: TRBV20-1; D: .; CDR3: CSARLAVEQFF; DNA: TGCAGTGCTAGGTTAGCGGTGGAGCAGTTCTTC
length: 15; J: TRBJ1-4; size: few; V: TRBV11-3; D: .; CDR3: CASSVDSATNEKLFF; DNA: TGTGCCAGCAGCGTGGACAGTGCAACTAATGAAAAACTGTTTTTT
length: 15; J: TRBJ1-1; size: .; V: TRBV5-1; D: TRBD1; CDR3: CASSGTQGGNTEAFF; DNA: TGCGCCAGCAGCGGAACCCAGGGGGGGAACACTGAAGCTTTCTTT
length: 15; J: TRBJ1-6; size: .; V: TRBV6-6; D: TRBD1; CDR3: CASSPRDRAESPLHF; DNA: TGTGCCAGCAGTCCCCGGGACAGGGCTGAGTCACCCCTCCACTTT
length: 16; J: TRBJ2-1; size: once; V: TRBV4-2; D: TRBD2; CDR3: CASSQERGVHYNEQFF; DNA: TGTGCCAGCAGCCAAGAGCGGGGGGTCCACTACAATGAGCAGTTCTTC
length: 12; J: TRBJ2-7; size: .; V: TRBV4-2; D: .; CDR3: CASSQEAREQYF; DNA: TGTGCCAGCAGCCAAGAAGCTCGCGAGCAGTACTTC
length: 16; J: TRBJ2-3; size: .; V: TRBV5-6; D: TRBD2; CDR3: CASSSPGLAGTDTQYF; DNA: TGTGCCAGCAGCTCCCCGGGACTAGCAGGCACAGATACGCAGTATTTT
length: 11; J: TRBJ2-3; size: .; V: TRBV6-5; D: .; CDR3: CASSIADTQYF; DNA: TGTGCCAGCAGTATCGCAGATACGCAGTATTTT
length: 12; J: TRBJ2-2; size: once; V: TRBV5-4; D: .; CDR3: CASSLNTGELFF; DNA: TGTGCCAGCAGCCTGAACACCGGGGAGCTGTTTTTT
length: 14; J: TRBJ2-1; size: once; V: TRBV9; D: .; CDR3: CASSERTDYNEQFF; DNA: TGTGCCAGCAGCGAGCGGACGGACTACAATGAGCAGTTCTTC
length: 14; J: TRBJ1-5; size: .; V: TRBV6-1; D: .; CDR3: CACSSRGGNQPQHF; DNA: TGTGCCTGCTCCTCAAGGGGGGGTAATCAGCCCCAGCATTTT
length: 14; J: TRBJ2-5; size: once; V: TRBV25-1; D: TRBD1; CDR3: CASTDRGLGETQYF; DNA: TGTGCCAGCACCGACAGGGGGTTGGGGGAGACCCAGTACTTC
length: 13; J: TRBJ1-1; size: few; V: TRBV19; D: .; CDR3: CASSMGASIEAFF; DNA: TGTGCCAGTAGTATGGGAGCCTCTATTGAAGCTTTCTTT
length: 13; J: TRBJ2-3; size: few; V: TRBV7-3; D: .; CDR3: CASSWGGADTQYF; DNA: TGTGCCAGCAGCTGGGGCGGGGCAGATACGCAGTATTTT
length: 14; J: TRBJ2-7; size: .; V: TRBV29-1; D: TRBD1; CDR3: CSVGGRGPSYEQYF; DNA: TGCAGCGTTGGTGGCAGGGGGCCCTCCTACGAGCAGTACTTC
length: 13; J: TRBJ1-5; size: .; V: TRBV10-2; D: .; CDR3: CASSESIGQPQHF; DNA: TGCGCCAGCAGTGAGTCGATAGGTCAGCCCCAGCATTTT
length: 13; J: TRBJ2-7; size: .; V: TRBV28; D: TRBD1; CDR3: CASRGQGTYEQYF; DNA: TGTGCCAGCAGAGGACAGGGTACCTACGAGCAGTACTTC
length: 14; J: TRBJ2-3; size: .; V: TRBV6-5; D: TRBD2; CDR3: CASRRGLALDTQYF; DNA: TGTGCCAGCAGGCGGGGACTAGCGTTGGATACGCAGTATTTT
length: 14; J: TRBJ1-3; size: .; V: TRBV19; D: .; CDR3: CASSLQGGGNTIYF; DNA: TGTGCCAGTAGCCTACAGGGAGGTGGAAACACCATATATTTT
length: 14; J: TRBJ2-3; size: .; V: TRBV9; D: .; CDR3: CASSVAGTGNTQYF; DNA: TGTGCCAGCAGCGTAGCGGGGACTGGAAATACGCAGTATTTT
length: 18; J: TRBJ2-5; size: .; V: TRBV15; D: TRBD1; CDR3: CATENRGRRDRDEETQYF; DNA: TGTGCCACCGAAAACAGGGGGCGACGGGACAGGGACGAAGAGACCCAGTACTTC
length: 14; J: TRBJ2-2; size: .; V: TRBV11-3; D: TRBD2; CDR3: CASSTRTSTGELFF; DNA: TGTGCCAGCAGCACCCGGACTAGCACCGGGGAGCTGTTTTTT
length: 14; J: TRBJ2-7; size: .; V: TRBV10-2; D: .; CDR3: CASSDRQGNYEQYF; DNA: TGCGCCAGCAGTGACAGGCAGGGAAACTACGAGCAGTACTTC
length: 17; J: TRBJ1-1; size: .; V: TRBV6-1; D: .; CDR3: CASSAVMLGTMNTEAFF; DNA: TGTGCCAGCAGTGCAGTTATGTTAGGGACAATGAACACTGAAGCTTTCTTT
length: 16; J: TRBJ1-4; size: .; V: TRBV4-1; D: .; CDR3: CASSQVGGQLNEKLFF; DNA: TGCGCCAGCAGCCAAGTAGGGGGGCAACTAAATGAAAAACTGTTTTTT
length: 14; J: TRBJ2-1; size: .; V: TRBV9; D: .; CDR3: CASSVSQVGNEQFF; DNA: TGTGCCAGCAGCGTCTCCCAGGTTGGAAATGAGCAGTTCTTC
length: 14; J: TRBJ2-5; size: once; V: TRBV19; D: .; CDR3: CASHVTGDFGTQYF; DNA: TGTGCCAGCCACGTAACGGGGGATTTTGGGACCCAGTACTTC
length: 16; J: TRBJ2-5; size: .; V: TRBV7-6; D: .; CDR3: CASSLVASIGVETQYF; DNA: TGTGCCAGCAGCTTAGTAGCTAGCATCGGGGTTGAGACCCAGTACTTC
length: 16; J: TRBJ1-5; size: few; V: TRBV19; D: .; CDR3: CASSPDGGLGSQPQHF; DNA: TGTGCCAGTAGCCCGGACGGAGGACTAGGGAGTCAGCCCCAGCATTTT
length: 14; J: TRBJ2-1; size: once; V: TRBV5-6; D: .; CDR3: CASSLFQGHNEQFF; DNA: TGTGCCAGCAGCTTGTTCCAGGGACACAATGAGCAGTTCTTC
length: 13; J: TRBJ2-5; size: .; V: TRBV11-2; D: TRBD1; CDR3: CASSSGTGATQYF; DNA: TGTGCCAGCAGCTCCGGGACAGGGGCTACCCAGTACTTC